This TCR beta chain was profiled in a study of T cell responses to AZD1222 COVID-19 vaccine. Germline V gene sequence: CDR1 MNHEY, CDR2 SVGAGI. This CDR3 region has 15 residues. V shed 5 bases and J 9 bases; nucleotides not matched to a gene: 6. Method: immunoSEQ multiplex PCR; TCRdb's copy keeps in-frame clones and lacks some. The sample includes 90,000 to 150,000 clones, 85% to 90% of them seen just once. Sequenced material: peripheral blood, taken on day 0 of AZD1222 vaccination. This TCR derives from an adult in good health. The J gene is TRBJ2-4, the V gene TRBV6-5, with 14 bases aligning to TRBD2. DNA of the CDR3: TGTGCCAGCAGTCAGGGGACTAGCGGGAGTTCCATTCAGTACTTC. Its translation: CASSQGTSGSSIQYF.